This TCR beta chain was profiled in a study of cytomegalovirus exposure and HLA in healthy donors. Study outcomes and limitations: An analysis was carried out later, and it reportedly showed fewer N-insertions in an Asian-associated ancestry cluster than the 666-donor mean.

This CDR3 region has 15 residues. The germline V gene encodes CDR1 WSHSY and CDR2 SAAADI. Germline trimming cut 6 bases from V and 10 bases from J; bases unmatched to any gene: 8. PCR primers comprised 60 Vbeta and 13 Jbeta primers. Libraries were prepared by immunoSEQ multiplex PCR; TCRdb keeps only in-frame clonotypes and omits some of them. The sample holds roughly 180,000 clones, 80% seen once. A note on this clone: The target antigen is unknown.

This rearrangement joins TRBV10-2 to TRBJ2-1; 14 nucleotides agree with TRBD2. This TCR derives from a man aged 25 to 40 in good health and CMV-seropositive. Source material: PBMCs. DNA for the CDR3: TGCGCCAGCAGCACGGGACTAGCGGGAGCAGGAGAGCAGTTCTTC. Its translation: CASSTGLAGAGEQFF.